This T cell receptor beta chain was identified during a study of T cell responses to AZD1222 COVID-19 vaccine listed by TCRdb under 2021. As for the study more broadly: AZD1222 recipients given second doses at about 4 weeks or at about 12 weeks were pooled, since spike-specific TCR depth and breadth were not found to differ between the two schedules. A total of 230 to 250 trial participants underwent TCR sequencing, of whom around 210 had received two doses of AZD1222 and around 26 had received two doses of the MenACWY control vaccine. Trial participants were enrolled by age into 18-55, 56-69 and 70-plus year subgroups, with about 150, 28 and 57 TCR-sequenced participants respectively.

A note on this clone: This clone's antigen is unknown. No clone much larger than this one lies a single base away; base qualities are absent.

The CDR3 regions of human TCRbeta chains were analyzed by immunosequencing. The original methods were these. Repertoire TCRs were matched against a reference library of SARS-CoV-2-specific TCRs generated with the MIRA antigen-specificity platform. Breadth was defined as the fraction of unique TCRs that were SARS-CoV-2-associated, and depth was defined as the fraction of total T cells that were SARS-CoV-2-associated. Using the MIRA data, each spike-specific TCR was mapped to the spike region that the TCR reacts to and placed in a CD4 or CD8 class. Log10-transformed breadth and depth values were compared by one-way ANOVA with Sidak's multiple comparisons tests. Imported from immuneACCESS, the table was reduced by TCRdb to in-frame sequences with V and J called. These copies leave out some clones; in studies compared against another copy, an unresolved V gene accounts for under half, and the cause of the remainder is not known. V and J calls and clone size follow that table, whereas D and trimming were derived from the DNA. The sample data list roughly 120,000 clones, and roughly 87% of these were observed just once. The ten largest clones capture about 3.3% of the sample.

Explained via the paper, the time point label denotes: baseline before first vaccination. Samples from vaccinated people were obtained from the UK trials COV001 and COV002, which included a single-blind randomized controlled phase 2/3 trial of AZD1222 (ChAdOx1 nCoV-19) in healthy adults. For TCRbeta chain sequencing, PBMC samples were collected from trial participants at day 0 and at day 28 after the second dose. Broader findings and caveats from the paper: Because no day 14 peak-response samples were available, repertoires were characterized only after the peak T cell response. The 56-69-year group was small, and its depth increase did not reach significance, likely because of low power. Conclusions about previously exposed vaccinees are limited because only a handful of AZD1222 recipients were SARS-CoV-2 seropositive at baseline. Epitopes outside the regions mutated in the B.1.351 and B.1.1.7 variants were reportedly recognized by nearly half of the unique spike-specific TCRs. Participants were mostly white British, with more females than males. The authors suggested clonal diversity may have been underestimated. The whole spike protein was spanned by vaccine-associated CD4 TCRs, and dominant responses were seen in regions 160-218 and 743-854. A significant rise in spike-specific TCR breadth and depth was observed after two AZD1222 doses relative to day 0 and relative to MenACWY recipients.

The germline V gene (reference sequence) yields LNHNV for CDR1 and YYDKDF for CDR2. Including the terminal cysteine and phenylalanine, the CDR3 comprises 16 residues. Only the CDR3 portion is preserved as DNA: 48 bases, with reading frame beginning at the first base. For this chain, trimming is 0 bases at the V end and 7 bases at the J end, and the number of junction bases without a gene match is 6. The V gene is TRBV15 and the J gene is TRBJ2-1; 10 central nucleotides agree with TRBD1. This TCR was sampled from an adult in good health. Sequenced here: peripheral blood, sampled on day 0 of AZD1222 vaccination. This receptor carries the CDR3 CATSRERQGARNEQFF. At the DNA level, the sequence is TGTGCCACCAGCAGAGAAAGACAGGGGGCAAGGAATGAGCAGTTCTTC.